This T cell receptor (beta chain) was recorded in a study of beta chain features in type 1 diabetes. Broader study findings: People with Type 1 diabetes carried modestly yet significantly shorter TCRB CDR3s in all four CD4+ subsets. Because the template was cDNA, high-expressing cells might be over-represented.

In this sample, this clone turned up a few times. Antigen unknown. Germline V gene lookup returns CDR1 SGDLS and CDR2 YYNGEE. The CDR3 runs 16 residues. Deletions cut 3 bases from V and 7 bases from J, with 20 bases between. Every participating donor gave one draw, a heparinised blood sample averaging around 120 mL. Once sorted, every population was more than 95% pure. The entirety of the isolated RNA underwent reverse transcription, so expressed TCRB transcripts were sequenced. Generated by immunoSEQ multiplex PCR, the TCRdb table keeps only in-frame clones and is missing some. The sample holds roughly 400,000 clones, around 14% seen once.

Source material: naive CD4+ T cells from blood. This TCR derives from a man aged 30-40 years in good health. The J gene is TRBJ2-1, the V gene TRBV9; D possibly corresponds to TRBD2 (5 bases). CDR3 coding DNA: TGTGCCAGCAGCGAGCAAATCACTAGGCTGGGGAATGAGCAGTTCTTC. Translated: CASSEQITRLGNEQFF.